The entry below describes one TCR beta chain. The data were obtained in a study of blood T cell repertoires in COVID-19. Germline V gives CDR1 LNHDA, CDR2 SQIVND (reference sequence). The CDR3 length is 13 residues. V dropped 9 bases and J dropped 3; count of bases not matched to a gene: 3. Measured with immunoSEQ multiplex PCR; TCRdb has only the in-frame clones, and not every one. The sample has 150,000 or so clones; approximately 88% are singletons. The chain has TRBV19 and TRBJ2-7, with 12 positions matching TRBD1. The sample taken for sequencing was peripheral blood. This TCR was recovered from a human donor in a cohort sampled during active COVID-19. The CDR3 reads CASGTGGGYEQYF. The CDR3 coding sequence is TGTGCCAGCGGGACAGGGGGCGGCTACGAGCAGTACTTC.